A single sample is the source of the 15 T cell receptor beta chains below, sequenced in a study of CD8+ T cells in alopecia areata. Sequencing relied on a cDNA template that was reverse transcribed from extracted RNA. Sequencing used immunoSEQ multiplex PCR; TCRdb keeps in-frame clones, though not all of them. The table records roughly 92,000 clones, 60% to 80% of them present only once. Treatment here: oral pan-JAK inhibitor, 5-10 mg twice daily. Sequenced material: CD8+ T cells sorted from blood, taken at week 44, from a patient treated with tofacitinib. These receptors came from a human donor with alopecia areata.

This clone has more than one count but fewer than ten. The chain recombines TRBV5-1 with TRBJ2-7; TRBD2 might be the D (6 bases). The V gene lost 4 bases and the J gene lost 0 bases, with 11 bases spanning the gap. The CDR3 consists of 14 residues. From germline, CDR1 is SGHRS and CDR2 YFSETQ. The CDR3 protein is CASSQVADSYEQYF. CDR3 in DNA: TGCGCCAGCAGCCAAGTAGCGGACTCCTACGAGCAGTACTTC.

This chain links TRBV5-1 with TRBJ2-7; tentatively, D is TRBD2 (6 bases). Looked up from germline, CDR1 is SGHRS and CDR2 is YFSETQ. Trimming stripped 0 bases from V and 0 bases from J, with 13 bases between. This CDR3 region has 16 residues. CDR3: CASSLDRDLRSYEQYF. As DNA, the CDR3 is TGCGCCAGCAGCTTGGACCGGGACTTACGCTCCTACGAGCAGTACTTC.

With regard to this clone: In the same sample, other DNA sequences code for this CDR3. The V and J genes are TRBV7-9 and TRBJ2-7; D unclear. Germline loops: CDR1 SEHNR, CDR2 FQNEAQ (reference sequence). V was clipped by 0 bases and J by 3 bases, with 3 bases between them. This CDR3 spans 12 amino acids. The CDR3 loop is CASSLADYEQYF. The CDR3 DNA sequence: TGTGCCAGCAGCTTAGCGGACTACGAGCAGTACTTC.

This clone was seen just once. The V and J genes are TRBV2 and TRBJ2-1; no clear D. Germline V lookup: CDR1 SNHLY, CDR2 FYNNEI. The CDR3 spans 13 residues. The V end lost 7 bases, the J end lost 12 bases, and 19 bases lay between the germline ends. The CDR3 region is CASIGPNPSGQFF. The CDR3 DNA follows: TGTGCCAGCATCGGACCTAATCCCTCGGGGCAGTTCTTC.

The chain employs TRBV6-6 and TRBJ1-6; possibly TRBD1 for D (6 bases). Trimming took 2 bases from V and 10 from J, leaving 12 bases between them. CDR3 length: 14 residues. The germline V gene has CDR1 MNHNY and CDR2 SVGAGI (reference sequence). CDR3 amino acids: CASSYGRGGSPLHF. CDR3 DNA sequence: TGTGCCAGCAGTTACGGCAGGGGAGGCTCACCCCTCCACTTT.

The genes are TRBV15 and TRBJ1-2; D gene unclear. The CDR3 extends over 13 amino acids. Germline V CDR1 and CDR2: LNHNV, YYDKDF (reference sequence). V was trimmed by 0 bases and J by 1 base, leaving 3 bases between them. The CDR3 nucleotides read TGTGCCACCAGCAGAGACAGTAACTATGGCTACACCTTC. Its protein product is CATSRDSNYGYTF.

This rearrangement joins TRBV7-9 to TRBJ2-7; D is possibly TRBD2 (6 bases). Between the trimmed V and J ends, which lost 5 bases and 6 bases, there was a span of 17 bases. CDR3 size: 14 residues. Germline V gene lookup returns CDR1 SEHNR and CDR2 FQNEAQ (reference sequence). CDR3 in DNA: TGTGCCAGCAGCCCCGGGGGAGCCCCCGGCGAGCAGTACTTC. Translated, it gives CASSPGGAPGEQYF.

The chain employs TRBV7-8 and TRBJ2-2; D possibly corresponds to TRBD2 (6 bases). V was cut by 6 bases and J by 3 bases, with 11 bases left in between. Germline CDR1 and CDR2: SGHVS and FQNEAQ. CDR3 length: 14 residues. Written as DNA, the CDR3 is TGTGCCAGCAGTCAGAGGGAGGACACCGGGGAGCTGTTTTTT. Encoded protein: CASSQREDTGELFF.

This clone was detected many times. The J gene is TRBJ2-7, the V gene TRBV7-2; D is unclear. CDR1 SGHTA and CDR2 FQGNSA come from the germline V gene. This CDR3 is built from 13 residues. V dropped 1 base and J dropped 0 bases, with 4 bases sitting between them. The CDR3 loop is CASSLDPSYEQYF. CDR3 nucleotide sequence: TGTGCCAGCAGCTTAGACCCCTCCTACGAGCAGTACTTC.

This clone has more than one count but fewer than ten. This chain connects TRBV29-1 to TRBJ1-2, with TRBD1 matching 8 bases. The V segment lost 6 bases and the J segment 7 bases; nucleotides outside the gene matches: 4. Germline V gene data show CDR1 as SQVTM and CDR2 as ANQGSEA. The CDR3 spans 11 residues. The CDR3 protein is CSVPQGAGYTF. For the CDR3, the DNA is TGCAGCGTACCTCAGGGGGCTGGCTACACCTTC.

This clone was counted between two and nine times. The chain uses TRBV4-3 and TRBJ1-2; tentative D call: TRBD1 (5 bases). V shed 1 base and J shed 3 bases, with 9 bases lying between them. There are 14 residues in the CDR3. Germline V lookup: CDR1 LGHNA, CDR2 YSLEER. CDR3 in DNA: TGCGCCAGCAGCCAAGGCAAGGGGTACTATGGCTACACCTTC. As protein: CASSQGKGYYGYTF.

The rearrangement joins TRBV5-6 to TRBJ1-1; 7 positions match TRBD1. Trimming at V came to 4 bases and at J to 1 base, leaving 4 bases not matched to a gene. The CDR3 runs to 14 residues. Germline V gene lookup returns CDR1 SGHDT and CDR2 YYEEEE. The CDR3: CASSVNRGNTEAFF. CDR3 in DNA: TGTGCCAGCAGCGTCAACAGGGGGAACACTGAAGCTTTCTTT.

V is TRBV9 and J is TRBJ2-5; D is possibly TRBD1 or TRBD2 (5 bases each). The V gene lost 2 bases and the J gene lost 0 bases, with 17 bases spanning the gap. The CDR3 totals 17 residues. Per germline, CDR1 SGDLS and CDR2 YYNGEE. CDR3 DNA sequence: TGTGCCAGCAGCGTTAGAACCGGGGCATCCTACCAAGAGACCCAGTACTTC. Translating it yields CASSVRTGASYQETQYF.

This clone was seen just once. The chain employs TRBV27 and TRBJ2-7; weak D call: TRBD1 (6 bases). Germline V gene lookup returns CDR1 MNHEY and CDR2 SMNVEV (reference sequence). The V gene lost 4 bases and the J gene lost 0 bases, with 7 bases spanning the gap. The CDR3 runs 13 residues. CDR3 sequence reads: CASSSRGSYEQYF. The CDR3 nucleotides read TGTGCCAGCAGTTCCAGGGGCTCCTACGAGCAGTACTTC.

This clone has just a few counts. The chain combines TRBV4-3 with TRBJ2-4, with D perhaps being TRBD1 or TRBD2 (5 bases each). Trimming shortened V by 0 bases and J by 4 bases, and 10 bases separated the two germline ends. Germline lookup yields CDR1 LGHNA and CDR2 YSLEER. The CDR3 runs to 15 residues. CDR3 DNA sequence: TGCGCCAGCAGCCAAGATCGGGGCCTTAAAAACATTCAGTACTTC. Encoded protein: CASSQDRGLKNIQYF.